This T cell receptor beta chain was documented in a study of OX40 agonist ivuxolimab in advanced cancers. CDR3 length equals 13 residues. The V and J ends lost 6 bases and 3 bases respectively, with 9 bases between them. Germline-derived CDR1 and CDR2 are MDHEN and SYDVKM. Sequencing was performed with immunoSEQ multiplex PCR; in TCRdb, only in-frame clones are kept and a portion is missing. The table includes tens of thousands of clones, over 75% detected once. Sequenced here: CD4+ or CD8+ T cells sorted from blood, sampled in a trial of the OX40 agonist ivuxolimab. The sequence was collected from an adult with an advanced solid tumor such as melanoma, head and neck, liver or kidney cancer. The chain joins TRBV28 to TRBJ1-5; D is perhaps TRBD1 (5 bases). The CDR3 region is CASSRDLNQPQHF. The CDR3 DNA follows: TGTGCCAGCAGCCGGGACCTCAATCAGCCCCAGCATTTT.